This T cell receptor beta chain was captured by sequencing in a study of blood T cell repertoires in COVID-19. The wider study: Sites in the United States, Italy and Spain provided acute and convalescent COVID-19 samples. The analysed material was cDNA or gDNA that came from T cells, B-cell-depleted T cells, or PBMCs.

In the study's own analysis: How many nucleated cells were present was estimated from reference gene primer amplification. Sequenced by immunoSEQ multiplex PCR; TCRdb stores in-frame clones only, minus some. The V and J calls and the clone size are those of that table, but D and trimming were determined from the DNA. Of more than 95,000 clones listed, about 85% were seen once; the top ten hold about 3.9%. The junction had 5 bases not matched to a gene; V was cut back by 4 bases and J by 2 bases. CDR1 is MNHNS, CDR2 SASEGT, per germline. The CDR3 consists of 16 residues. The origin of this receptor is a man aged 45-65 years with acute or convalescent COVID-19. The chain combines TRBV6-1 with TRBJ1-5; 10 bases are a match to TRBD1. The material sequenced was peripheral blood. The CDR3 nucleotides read TGTGCCAGCAGTGTTACCGGGACAGGGGGCAATCAGCCCCAGCATTTT. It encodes CASSVTGTGGNQPQHF.